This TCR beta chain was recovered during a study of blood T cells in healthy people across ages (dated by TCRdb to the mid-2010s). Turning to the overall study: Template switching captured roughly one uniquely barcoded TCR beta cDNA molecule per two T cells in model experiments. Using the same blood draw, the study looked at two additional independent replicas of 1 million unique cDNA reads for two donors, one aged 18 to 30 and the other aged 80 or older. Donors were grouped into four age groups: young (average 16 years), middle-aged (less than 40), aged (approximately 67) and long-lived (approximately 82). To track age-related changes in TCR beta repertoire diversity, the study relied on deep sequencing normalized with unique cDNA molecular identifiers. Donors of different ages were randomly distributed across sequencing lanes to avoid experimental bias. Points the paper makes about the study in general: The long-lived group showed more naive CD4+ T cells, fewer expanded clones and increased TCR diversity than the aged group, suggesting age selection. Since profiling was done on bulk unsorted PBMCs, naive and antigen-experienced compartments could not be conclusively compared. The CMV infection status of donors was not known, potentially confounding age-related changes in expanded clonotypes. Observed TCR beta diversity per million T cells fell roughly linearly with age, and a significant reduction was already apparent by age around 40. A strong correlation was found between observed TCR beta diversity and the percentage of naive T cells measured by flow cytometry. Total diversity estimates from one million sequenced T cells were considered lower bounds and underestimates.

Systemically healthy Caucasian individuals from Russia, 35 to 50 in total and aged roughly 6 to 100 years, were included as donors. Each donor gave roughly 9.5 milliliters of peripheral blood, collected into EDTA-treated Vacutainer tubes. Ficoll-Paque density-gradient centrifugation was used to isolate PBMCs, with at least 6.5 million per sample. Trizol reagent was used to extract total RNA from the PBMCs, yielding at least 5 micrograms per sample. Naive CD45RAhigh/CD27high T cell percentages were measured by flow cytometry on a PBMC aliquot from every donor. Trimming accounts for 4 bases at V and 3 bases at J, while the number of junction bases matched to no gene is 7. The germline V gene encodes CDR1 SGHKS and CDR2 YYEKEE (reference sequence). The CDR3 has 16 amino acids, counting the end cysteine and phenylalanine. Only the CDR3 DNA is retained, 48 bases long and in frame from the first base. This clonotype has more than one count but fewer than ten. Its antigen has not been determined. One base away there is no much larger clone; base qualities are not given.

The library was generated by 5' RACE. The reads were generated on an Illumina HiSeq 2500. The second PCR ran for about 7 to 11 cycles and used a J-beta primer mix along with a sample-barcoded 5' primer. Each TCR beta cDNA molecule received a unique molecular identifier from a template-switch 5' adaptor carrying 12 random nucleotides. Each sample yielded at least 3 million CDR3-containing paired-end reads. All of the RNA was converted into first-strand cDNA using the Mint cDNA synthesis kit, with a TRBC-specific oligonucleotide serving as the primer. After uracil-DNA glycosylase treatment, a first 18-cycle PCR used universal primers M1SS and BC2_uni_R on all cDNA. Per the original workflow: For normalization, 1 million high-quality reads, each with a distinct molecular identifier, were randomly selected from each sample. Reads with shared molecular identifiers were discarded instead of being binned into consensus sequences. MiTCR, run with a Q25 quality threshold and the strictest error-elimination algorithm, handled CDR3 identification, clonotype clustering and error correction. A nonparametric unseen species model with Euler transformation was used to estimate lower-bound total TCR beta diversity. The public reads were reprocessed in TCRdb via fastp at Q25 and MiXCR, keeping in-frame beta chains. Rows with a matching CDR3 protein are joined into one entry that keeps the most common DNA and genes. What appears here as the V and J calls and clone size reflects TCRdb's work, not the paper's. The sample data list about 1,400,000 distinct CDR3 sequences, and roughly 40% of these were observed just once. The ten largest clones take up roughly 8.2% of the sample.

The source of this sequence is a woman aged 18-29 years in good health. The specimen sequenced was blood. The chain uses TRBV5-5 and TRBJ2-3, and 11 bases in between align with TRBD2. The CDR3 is CASSHLAGGSTDTQYF. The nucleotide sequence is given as TGTGCCAGCAGCCATCTAGCGGGAGGTTCGACAGATACGCAGTATTTT.